A single sample is the source of the 10 T cell receptor beta chains below, sequenced in a study of blood T cell repertoires in COVID-19. Using immunoSEQ multiplex PCR, the repertoire was profiled, and TCRdb retains in-frame clones only, with some absent. Of around 19,000 clones listed, around 87% are singletons. The specimen sequenced was peripheral blood. All receptors derive from a human donor in a cohort sampled during active COVID-19.

On this clone itself: The junction departs from germline at one end; a sequencing error may be responsible. V is TRBV7-8 and J is TRBJ2-1, with 10 positions matching TRBD2. The CDR3 length is 14 residues. Germline CDR1 and CDR2: SGHVS and FQNEAQ. The DNA for the CDR3 is TGTGCCAGCAGTTGGACTAGCGGTTACAGTGAGCAGTTCTTC. Its translation: CASSWTSGYSEQFF.

J is TRBJ2-1 and V is TRBV2; maybe TRBD2 (6 bases). Germline V gene data show CDR1 as SNHLY and CDR2 as FYNNEI. The CDR3 is made up of 16 amino acids. Trimming removed 6 bases from V and 9 bases from J, with 24 bases in between. CDR3 coding DNA: TGTGCCAGCAGGGGCGGGCATAGCGGATTTTTGGGTGAGCAGTTCTTC. Translating gives CASRGGHSGFLGEQFF.

This clone has a handful of counts. The genes are TRBV5-5 and TRBJ2-7; D is unresolved. V gave up 0 bases and J gave up 6 bases, with 16 bases separating them. Germline V CDR1 and CDR2: SGHKS, YYEKEE (reference sequence). The CDR3 runs to 15 residues. The CDR3 sequence is CASSLAILSRIEQYF. The CDR3 DNA reads as TGTGCCAGCAGCTTGGCCATCCTGTCGAGGATCGAGCAGTACTTC.

The chain carries TRBV7-8 and TRBJ2-7; D might be TRBD2 (6 bases). Trimming removed 2 bases from V and 5 bases from J, with 19 bases in between. The CDR3 covers 16 residues. Germline-derived CDR1 and CDR2 are SGHVS and FQNEAQ. The chain's CDR3 is CASSLRRDAGGNEQYF. CDR3 sequence (DNA): TGTGCCAGCAGCTTACGGCGGGACGCCGGAGGCAACGAGCAGTACTTC.

This clone was seen a handful of times. The rearrangement uses TRBV7-3 and TRBJ1-3; D remains ambiguous. Germline assignment: CDR1 SGHTA and CDR2 FQGTGA. The CDR3 runs to 14 residues. The V end lost 5 bases, the J end lost 0 bases, and 8 bases lay between the germline ends. The CDR3 here is CASSPYGSGNTIYF. CDR3 DNA sequence: TGTGCCAGCAGCCCATACGGCTCTGGAAACACCATATATTTT.

The chain uses TRBV28 and TRBJ1-5; D uncertain. V lost 1 base, J lost 0 bases, and 7 bases lay in between. The CDR3 is made up of 15 amino acids. CDR1 is MDHEN and CDR2 is SYDVKM in the germline V gene. The CDR3 DNA reads as TGTGCCAGCAGTTTATTCGGTGGTAGCAATCAGCCCCAGCATTTT. It codes for CASSLFGGSNQPQHF.

V is TRBV27 and J is TRBJ1-4; 10 bases map to TRBD1. The CDR3 is 12 residues long. The germline gives CDR1 MNHEY, CDR2 SMNVEV (reference sequence). V was pared by 8 bases and J by 7 bases, with 1 base of the junction left unmatched. The chain's CDR3 is CASGDRGEKLFF. As DNA, the CDR3 is TGTGCCAGCGGGGACAGGGGTGAAAAACTGTTTTTT.

The rearrangement links TRBV19 to TRBJ1-2; no clear D gene. Trimming left V 5 bases short and J 5 bases short, with 15 bases between. In germline, CDR1 is LNHDA, CDR2 SQIVND (reference sequence). CDR3 length: 14 residues. CDR3 residues: CASSYNTDAYGYTF. The CDR3 nucleotides are TGTGCCAGTAGTTATAACACAGACGCTTATGGCTACACCTTC.

The rearrangement joins TRBV20-1 to TRBJ1-5; TRBD1 is a possible D gene (5 bases). V lost 3 bases, J lost 1 base, and 16 bases lay in between. CDR1 is DFQATT, CDR2 SNEGSKA, per germline (reference sequence). CDR3 size: 16 residues. Written as DNA, the CDR3 is TGCAGTGCTAGTTCTCGGGGGGGAGGGAGCAATCAGCCCCAGCATTTT. Its protein product is CSASSRGGGSNQPQHF.

The V call is TRBV6-1, the J call TRBJ2-7, with a tentative D call TRBD2 (6 bases). CDR1 is MNHNS and CDR2 is SASEGT in the germline V gene. V gave up 1 base and J gave up 3 bases, with 13 bases separating them. This CDR3 region has 15 residues. The CDR3 reads CASSEEGLQIYEQYF. For the CDR3, the DNA is TGTGCCAGCAGTGAAGAGGGACTCCAGATCTACGAGCAGTACTTC.